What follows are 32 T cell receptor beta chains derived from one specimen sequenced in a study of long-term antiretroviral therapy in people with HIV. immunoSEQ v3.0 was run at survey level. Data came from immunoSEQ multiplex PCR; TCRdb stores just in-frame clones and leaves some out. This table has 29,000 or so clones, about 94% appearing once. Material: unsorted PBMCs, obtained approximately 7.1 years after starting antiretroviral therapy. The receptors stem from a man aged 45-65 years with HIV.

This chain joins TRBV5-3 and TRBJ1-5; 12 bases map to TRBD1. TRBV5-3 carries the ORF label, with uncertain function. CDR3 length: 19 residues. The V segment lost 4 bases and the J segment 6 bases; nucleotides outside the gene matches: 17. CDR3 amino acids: CARSPVCGTGGWKGQPQHF. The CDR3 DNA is TGTGCCAGAAGCCCGGTGTGCGGGACAGGGGGCTGGAAAGGTCAGCCCCAGCATTTT.

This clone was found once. CDR3 loop: CACPFSGNTIYF. In nucleotides, the CDR3 is TGTGCCTGCCCCTTCTCTGGAAACACCATATATTTT. The genes are TRBV30 and TRBJ1-3; D unclear. V was clipped by 6 bases and J by 0 bases, with 6 bases between them. The germline CDR1 and CDR2 sequences are GTSNPN and SVGIG (reference sequence). The CDR3 spans 12 residues.

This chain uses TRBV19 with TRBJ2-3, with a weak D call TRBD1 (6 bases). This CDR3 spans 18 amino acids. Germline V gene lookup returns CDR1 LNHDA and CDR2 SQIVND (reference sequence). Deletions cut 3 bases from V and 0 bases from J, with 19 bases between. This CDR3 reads CASSIGAGTPASTDTQYF. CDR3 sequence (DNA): TGTGCCAGTAGTATTGGAGCTGGGACACCCGCTAGCACAGATACGCAGTATTTT.

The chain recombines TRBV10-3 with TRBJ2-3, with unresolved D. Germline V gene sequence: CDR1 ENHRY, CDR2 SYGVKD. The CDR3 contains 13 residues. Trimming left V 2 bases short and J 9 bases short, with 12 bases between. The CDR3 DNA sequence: TGTGCCATCAGTGAGGGAAGTGGGGAAACGCAGTATTTT. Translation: CAISEGSGETQYF.

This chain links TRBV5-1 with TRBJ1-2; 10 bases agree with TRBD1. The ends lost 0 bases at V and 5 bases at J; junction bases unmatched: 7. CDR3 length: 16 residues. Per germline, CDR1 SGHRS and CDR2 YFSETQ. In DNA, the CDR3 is TGCGCCAGCAGCTTGGGCACGACAGGGGGCGCGTATGGCTACACCTTC. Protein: CASSLGTTGGAYGYTF. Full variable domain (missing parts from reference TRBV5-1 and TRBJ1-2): KAGVTQTPRYLIKTRGQQVTLSCSPISGHRSVSWYQQTPGQGLQFLFEYFSETQRNKGNFPGRFSGRQFSNSRSEMNVSTLELGDSALYLCASSLGTTGGAYGYTFGSGTRLTVV.

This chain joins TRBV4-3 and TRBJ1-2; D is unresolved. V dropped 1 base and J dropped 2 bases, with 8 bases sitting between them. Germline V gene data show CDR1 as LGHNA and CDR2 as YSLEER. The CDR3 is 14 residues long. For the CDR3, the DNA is TGCGCCAGCAGCCAAGTAACCGGCAACTATGGCTACACCTTC. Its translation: CASSQVTGNYGYTF.

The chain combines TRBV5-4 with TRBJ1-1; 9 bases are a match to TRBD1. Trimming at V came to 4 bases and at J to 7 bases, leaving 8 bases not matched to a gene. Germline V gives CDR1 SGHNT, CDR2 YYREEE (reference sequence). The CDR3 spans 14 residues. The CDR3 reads CASSLGQGQGEAFF. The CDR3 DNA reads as TGTGCCAGCAGCCTAGGACAGGGACAGGGTGAAGCTTTCTTT.

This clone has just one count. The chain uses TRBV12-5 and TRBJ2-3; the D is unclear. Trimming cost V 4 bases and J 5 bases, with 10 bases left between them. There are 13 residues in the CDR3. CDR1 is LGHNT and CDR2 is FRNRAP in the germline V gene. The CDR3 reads CASGSAPEDTQYF. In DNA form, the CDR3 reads TGTGCTAGTGGTTCCGCCCCCGAAGATACGCAGTATTTT.

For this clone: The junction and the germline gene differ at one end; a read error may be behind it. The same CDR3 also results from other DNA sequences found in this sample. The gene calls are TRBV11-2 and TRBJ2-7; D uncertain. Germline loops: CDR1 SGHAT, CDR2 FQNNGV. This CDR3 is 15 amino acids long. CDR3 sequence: CASSLDRKGTYEQYF. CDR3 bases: TGTGCCAGCAGCTTAGATCGCAAAGGTACCTACGAGCAATACTTC. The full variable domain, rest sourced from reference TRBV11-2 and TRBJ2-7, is EAGVAQSPRYKIIEKRQSVAFWCNPISGHATLYWYQQILGQGPKLLIQFQNNGVVDDSQLPKDRFSAERLKGVDSTLKIQPAKLEDSAVYLCASSLDRKGTYEQYFGPGTRLTVT.

CDR3 bases: TGTGCCAGTAACGCGGCGGGGACTTTTCAGCCCCAGCATTTT. It yields the protein CASNAAGTFQPQHF. The V call is TRBV19, the J call TRBJ1-5, with D perhaps matching TRBD1 (5 bases). Deletions cut 7 bases from V and 6 bases from J, with 16 bases between. Germline-derived CDR1 and CDR2 are LNHDA and SQIVND (reference sequence). The CDR3 is 14 amino acids.

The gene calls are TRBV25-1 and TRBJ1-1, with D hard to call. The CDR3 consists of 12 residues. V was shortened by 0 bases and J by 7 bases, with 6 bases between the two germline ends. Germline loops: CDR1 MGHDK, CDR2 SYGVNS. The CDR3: CASSEYGIEAFF. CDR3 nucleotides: TGTGCCAGCAGTGAATACGGAATTGAAGCTTTCTTT.

CDR3 loop: CASTEGRANTEAFF. The CDR3 DNA sequence: TGTGCCAGCACCGAGGGTCGAGCGAACACTGAAGCTTTCTTT. V and J are TRBV28 and TRBJ1-1; D is uncertain. V was trimmed by 7 bases and J by 1 base, leaving 13 bases between them. Germline loops: CDR1 MDHEN, CDR2 SYDVKM. The CDR3 is made up of 14 amino acids. Full variable domain (remainder filled in from reference TRBV28 and TRBJ1-1): DVKVTQSSRYLVKRTGEKVFLECVQDMDHENMFWYRQDPGLGLRLIYFSYDVKMKEKGDIPEGYSVSREKKERFSLILESASTNQTSMYLCASTEGRANTEAFFGQGTRLTVV.

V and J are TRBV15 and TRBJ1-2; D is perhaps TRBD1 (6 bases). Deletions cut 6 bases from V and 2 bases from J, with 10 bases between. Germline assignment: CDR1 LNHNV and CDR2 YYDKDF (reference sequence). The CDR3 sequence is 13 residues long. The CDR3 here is CATREGENYGYTF. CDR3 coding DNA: TGTGCCACCAGAGAGGGGGAGAACTATGGCTACACCTTC.

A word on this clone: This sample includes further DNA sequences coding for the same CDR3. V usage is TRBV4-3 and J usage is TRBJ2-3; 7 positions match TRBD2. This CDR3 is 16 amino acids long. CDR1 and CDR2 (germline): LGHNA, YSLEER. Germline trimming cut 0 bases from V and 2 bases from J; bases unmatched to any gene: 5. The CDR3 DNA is TGCGCCAGCAGCCAAGATTCAAGCGGGGTCACAGATACGCAGTATTTT. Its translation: CASSQDSSGVTDTQYF.

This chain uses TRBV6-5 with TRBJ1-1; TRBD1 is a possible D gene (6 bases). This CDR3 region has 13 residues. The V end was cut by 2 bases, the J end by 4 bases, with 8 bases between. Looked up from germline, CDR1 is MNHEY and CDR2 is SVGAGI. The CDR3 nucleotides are TGTGCCAGCAGTTACGGAGGGGGCACTGAAGCTTTCTTT. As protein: CASSYGGGTEAFF.

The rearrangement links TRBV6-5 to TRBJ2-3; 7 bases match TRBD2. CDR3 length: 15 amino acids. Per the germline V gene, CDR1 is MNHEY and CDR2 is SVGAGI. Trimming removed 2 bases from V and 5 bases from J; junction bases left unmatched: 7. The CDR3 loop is CASSYSPGEGDTQYF. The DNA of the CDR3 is TGTGCCAGCAGTTACAGCCCCGGGGAGGGAGATACGCAGTATTTT.

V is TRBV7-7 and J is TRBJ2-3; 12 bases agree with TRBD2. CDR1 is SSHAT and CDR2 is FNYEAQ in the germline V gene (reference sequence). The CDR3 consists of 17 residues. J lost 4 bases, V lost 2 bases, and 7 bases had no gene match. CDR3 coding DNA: TGTGCCAGCAGCTTAAAGCCTAGCGGGGGGGCCCCAGATACGCAGTATTTT. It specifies CASSLKPSGGAPDTQYF.

The CDR3 DNA is TGTGCCAGCAGCGTAGGCCAGGGTGGGGATACGCAGTATTTT. As protein: CASSVGQGGDTQYF. The rearrangement uses TRBV9 and TRBJ2-3; possibly TRBD1 for D (5 bases). Germline-derived CDR1 and CDR2 are SGDLS and YYNGEE. Trimming removed 0 bases from V and 6 bases from J, with 11 bases in between. This CDR3 comprises 14 residues. Together with reference TRBV9 and TRBJ2-3, the CDR3 gives the full variable domain: DSGVTQTPKHLITATGQRVTLRCSPRSGDLSVYWYQQSLDQGLQFLIQYYNGEERAKGNILERFSAQQFPDLHSELNLSSLELGDSALYFCASSVGQGGDTQYFGPGTRLTVL.

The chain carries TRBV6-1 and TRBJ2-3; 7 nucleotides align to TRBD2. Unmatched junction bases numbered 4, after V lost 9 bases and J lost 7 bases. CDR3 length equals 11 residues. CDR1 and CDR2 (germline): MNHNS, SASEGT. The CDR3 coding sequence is TGTGCCAGTGGGAGCGGGAATACGCAGTATTTT. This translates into CASGSGNTQYF.

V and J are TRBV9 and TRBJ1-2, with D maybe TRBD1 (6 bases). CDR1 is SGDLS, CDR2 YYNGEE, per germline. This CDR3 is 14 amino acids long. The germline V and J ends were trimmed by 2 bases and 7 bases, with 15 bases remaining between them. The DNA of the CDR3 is TGTGCCAGCAGCGTCTTGATAGGGGGTGGTGGCTACACCTTC. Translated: CASSVLIGGGGYTF. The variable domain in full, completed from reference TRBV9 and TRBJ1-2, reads DSGVTQTPKHLITATGQRVTLRCSPRSGDLSVYWYQQSLDQGLQFLIQYYNGEERAKGNILERFSAQQFPDLHSELNLSSLELGDSALYFCASSVLIGGGGYTFGSGTRLTVV.

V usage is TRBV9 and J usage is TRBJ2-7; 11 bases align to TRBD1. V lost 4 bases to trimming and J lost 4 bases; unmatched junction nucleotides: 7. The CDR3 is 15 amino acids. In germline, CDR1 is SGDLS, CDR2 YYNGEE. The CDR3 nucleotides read TGTGCCAGCAGCCGTTCGGGGACAGGGGGTTACGAGCAGTACTTC. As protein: CASSRSGTGGYEQYF.

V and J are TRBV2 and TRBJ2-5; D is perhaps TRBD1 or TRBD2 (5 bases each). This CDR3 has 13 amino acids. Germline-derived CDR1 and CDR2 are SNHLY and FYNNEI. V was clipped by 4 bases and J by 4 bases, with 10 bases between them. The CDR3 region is CASSGGVRETQYF. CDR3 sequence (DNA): TGTGCCAGCAGTGGAGGGGTTAGAGAGACCCAGTACTTC.

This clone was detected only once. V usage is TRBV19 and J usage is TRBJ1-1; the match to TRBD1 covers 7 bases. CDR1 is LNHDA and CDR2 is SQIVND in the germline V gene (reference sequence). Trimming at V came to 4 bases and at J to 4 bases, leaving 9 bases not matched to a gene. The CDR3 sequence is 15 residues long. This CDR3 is CASSRQGRVGTEAFF. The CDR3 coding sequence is TGTGCCAGTAGTAGACAGGGTCGAGTTGGCACTGAAGCTTTCTTT.

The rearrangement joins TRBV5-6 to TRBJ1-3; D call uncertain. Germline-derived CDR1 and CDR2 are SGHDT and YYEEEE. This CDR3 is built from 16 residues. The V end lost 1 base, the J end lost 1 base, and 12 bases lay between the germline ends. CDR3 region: CASSLRRDGSGNTIYF. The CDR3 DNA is TGTGCCAGCAGCTTGAGAAGGGATGGATCTGGAAACACCATATATTTT.

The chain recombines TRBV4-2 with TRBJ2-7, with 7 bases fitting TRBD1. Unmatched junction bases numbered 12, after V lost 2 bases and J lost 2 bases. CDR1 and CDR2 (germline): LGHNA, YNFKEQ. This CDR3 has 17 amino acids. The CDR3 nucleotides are TGTGCCAGCAGCCAATATTTAAGGACAGGCCCGCCCTACGAGCAGTACTTC. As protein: CASSQYLRTGPPYEQYF.

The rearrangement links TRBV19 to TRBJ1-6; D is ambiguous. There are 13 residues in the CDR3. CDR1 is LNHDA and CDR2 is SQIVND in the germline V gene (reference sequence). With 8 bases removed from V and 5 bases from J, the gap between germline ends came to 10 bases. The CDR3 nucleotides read TGTGCCAGTGGACCCTTCGATAATTCACCCCTCCACTTT. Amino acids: CASGPFDNSPLHF.

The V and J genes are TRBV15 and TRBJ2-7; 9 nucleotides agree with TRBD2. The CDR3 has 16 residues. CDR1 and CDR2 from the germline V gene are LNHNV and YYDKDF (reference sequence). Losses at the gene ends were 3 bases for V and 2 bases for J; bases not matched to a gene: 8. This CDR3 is CATSSAGVAGAYEQYF. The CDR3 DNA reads TGTGCCACCAGCAGTGCCGGGGTAGCGGGGGCCTACGAGCAGTACTTC.

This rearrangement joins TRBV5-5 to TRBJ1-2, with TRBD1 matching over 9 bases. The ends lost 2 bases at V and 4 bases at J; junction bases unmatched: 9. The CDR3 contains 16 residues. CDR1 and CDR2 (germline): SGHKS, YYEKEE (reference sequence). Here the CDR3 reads CASSFQPGQGFYGYTF. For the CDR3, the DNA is TGTGCCAGCAGCTTCCAGCCGGGACAGGGATTCTATGGCTACACCTTC.

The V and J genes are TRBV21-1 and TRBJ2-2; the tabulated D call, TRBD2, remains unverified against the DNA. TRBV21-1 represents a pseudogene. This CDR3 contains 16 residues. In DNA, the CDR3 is TGTGCCAGCAGAAGATCGGAGTTCGCGAACACCGGGGAGCTGTTTTTT. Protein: CASRRSEFANTGELFF.

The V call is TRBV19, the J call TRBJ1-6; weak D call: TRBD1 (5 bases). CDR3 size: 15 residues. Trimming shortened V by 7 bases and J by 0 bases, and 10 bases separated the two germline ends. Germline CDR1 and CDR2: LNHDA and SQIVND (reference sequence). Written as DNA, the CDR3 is TGTGCCAGTAAGGAGGACAACTCCTATAATTCACCCCTCCACTTT. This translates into CASKEDNSYNSPLHF.

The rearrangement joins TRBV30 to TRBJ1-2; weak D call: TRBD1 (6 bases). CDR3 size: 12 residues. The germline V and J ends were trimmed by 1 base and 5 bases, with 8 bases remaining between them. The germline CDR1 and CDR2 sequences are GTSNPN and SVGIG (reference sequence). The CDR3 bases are TGTGCCTGGAGTGGAGGGGGATATGGCTACACCTTC. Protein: CAWSGGGYGYTF.

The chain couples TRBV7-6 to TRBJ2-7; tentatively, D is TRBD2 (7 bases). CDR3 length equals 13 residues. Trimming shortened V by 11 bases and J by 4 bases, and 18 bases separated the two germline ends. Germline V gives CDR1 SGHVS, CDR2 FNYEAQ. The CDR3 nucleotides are TGTGCCCGGGTCGGGGGGCCCCAATACGAGCAGTACTTC. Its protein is CARVGGPQYEQYF.